One sample yielded the 7 T cell receptor beta chains listed below, sequenced in a study of blood T cell repertoires in COVID-19. The assay was immunoSEQ multiplex PCR, and TCRdb's table has in-frame clones only and misses some. The sample includes about 150,000 clones, over 80% of them seen just once. Sequencing was performed on PBMCs or T cells enriched from blood (not recorded which). All receptors come from a woman between 40 and 50 years old who had recovered from COVID-19.

The rearrangement uses TRBV19 and TRBJ1-1; D perhaps matches TRBD1 (5 bases). The length of the CDR3 is 15 residues. From germline, CDR1 is LNHDA and CDR2 SQIVND (reference sequence). The V and J ends lost 5 bases and 0 bases respectively, with 13 bases between them. For the CDR3, the DNA is TGTGCCAGTAGTCCTCGTCCGACAGTGAACACTGAAGCTTTCTTT. Translation gives CASSPRPTVNTEAFF.

The CDR3 loop is CASSGTSGGGLTDTQYF. CDR3 sequence (DNA): TGTGCCAGCAGCGGAACTAGCGGGGGCGGGTTGACAGATACGCAGTATTTT. This chain uses TRBV9 with TRBJ2-3; 11 nucleotides match TRBD2. The length of the CDR3 is 17 residues. Germline V gives CDR1 SGDLS, CDR2 YYNGEE. The J segment lost 3 bases and the V segment lost 3 bases, leaving 9 bases of the junction unmatched. The variable domain in full, completed from reference TRBV9 and TRBJ2-3, reads DSGVTQTPKHLITATGQRVTLRCSPRSGDLSVYWYQQSLDQGLQFLIQYYNGEERAKGNILERFSAQQFPDLHSELNLSSLELGDSALYFCASSGTSGGGLTDTQYFGPGTRLTVL.

There are a few counts of this clone. The chain uses TRBV4-1 and TRBJ2-3, with TRBD1 matching 10 bases. J gave up 3 bases and V 1 base, and 4 bases lay outside the gene matches. The CDR3 loop spans 16 amino acids. Germline CDR1 and CDR2: MGHRA and YSYEKL. The CDR3 DNA reads TGCGCCAGCAGCCAAGGGGACAGGGGTGGGACAGATACGCAGTATTTT. It is translated as CASSQGDRGGTDTQYF.

The chain uses TRBV19 and TRBJ1-5; 10 bases fit TRBD1. This CDR3 has 14 residues. Trimming took 5 bases from V and 4 from J; bases not matched to a gene: 2. Germline V gene data show CDR1 as LNHDA and CDR2 as SQIVND (reference sequence). The CDR3 spells CASSRTGGNQPQHF. The CDR3 nucleotides are TGTGCCAGTAGTCGGACAGGGGGGAATCAGCCCCAGCATTTT.

The chain has TRBV7-9 and TRBJ2-7; possibly TRBD2 for D (6 bases). Trimming took off 5 bases at V and 2 bases at J, with 16 bases between the two ends. The germline CDR1 and CDR2 sequences are SEHNR and FQNEAQ (reference sequence). This CDR3 spans 15 amino acids. CDR3 sequence: CASSPRVAEAYEQYF. The CDR3 DNA sequence: TGTGCCAGCAGCCCCAGAGTAGCGGAGGCCTACGAGCAGTACTTC. The variable domain in full, with the rest retrieved from reference TRBV7-9 and TRBJ2-7, is DTGVSQNPRHKITKRGQNVTFRCDPISEHNRLYWYRQTLGQGPEFLTYFQNEAQLEKSRLLSDRFSAERPKGSFSTLEIQRTEQGDSAMYLCASSPRVAEAYEQYFGPGTRLTVT.

This chain connects TRBV11-3 to TRBJ1-6; the D is unclear. V was shortened by 6 bases and J by 6 bases, with 12 bases between the two germline ends. Germline CDR1 SGHNT, CDR2 YENEEA. The CDR3 runs 14 residues. Here the CDR3 reads CASSHTIGNSPLHF. The CDR3 DNA sequence: TGTGCCAGCAGTCACACGATTGGTAATTCACCCCTCCACTTT.

V is TRBV9 and J is TRBJ2-1; 11 nucleotides align to TRBD2. This CDR3 is 14 amino acids long. Germline loops: CDR1 SGDLS, CDR2 YYNGEE. With 7 bases clipped from V and 15 bases from J, the junction kept 15 bases outside the gene matches. The CDR3 loop reads CASGTSGSLEQTFF. CDR3 coding DNA: TGTGCCAGCGGTACTAGCGGGAGCCTGGAACAGACGTTCTTC.